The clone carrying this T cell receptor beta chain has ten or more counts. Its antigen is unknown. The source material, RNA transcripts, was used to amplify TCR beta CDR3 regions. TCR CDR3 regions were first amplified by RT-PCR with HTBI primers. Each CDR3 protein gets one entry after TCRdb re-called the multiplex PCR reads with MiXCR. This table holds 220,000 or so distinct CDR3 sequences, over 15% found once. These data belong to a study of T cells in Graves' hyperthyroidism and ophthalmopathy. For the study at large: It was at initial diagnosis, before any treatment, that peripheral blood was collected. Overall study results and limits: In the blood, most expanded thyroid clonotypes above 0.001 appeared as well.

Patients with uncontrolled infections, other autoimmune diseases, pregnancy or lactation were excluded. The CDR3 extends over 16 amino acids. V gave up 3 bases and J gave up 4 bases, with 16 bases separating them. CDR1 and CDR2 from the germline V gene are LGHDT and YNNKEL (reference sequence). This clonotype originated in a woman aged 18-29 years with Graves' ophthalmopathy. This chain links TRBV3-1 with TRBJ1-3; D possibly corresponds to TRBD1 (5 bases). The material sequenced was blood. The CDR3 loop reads CASSQTPGTWGNTIYF. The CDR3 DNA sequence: TGTGCCAGCAGCCAGACCCCAGGGACGTGGGGAAACACCATATATTTT. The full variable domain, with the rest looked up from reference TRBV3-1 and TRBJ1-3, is DTAVSQTPKYLVTQMGNDKSIKCEQNLGHDTMYWYKQDSKKFLKIMFSYNNKELIINETVPNRFSPKSPDKAHLNLHINSLELGDSAVYFCASSQTPGTWGNTIYFGEGSWLTVV.